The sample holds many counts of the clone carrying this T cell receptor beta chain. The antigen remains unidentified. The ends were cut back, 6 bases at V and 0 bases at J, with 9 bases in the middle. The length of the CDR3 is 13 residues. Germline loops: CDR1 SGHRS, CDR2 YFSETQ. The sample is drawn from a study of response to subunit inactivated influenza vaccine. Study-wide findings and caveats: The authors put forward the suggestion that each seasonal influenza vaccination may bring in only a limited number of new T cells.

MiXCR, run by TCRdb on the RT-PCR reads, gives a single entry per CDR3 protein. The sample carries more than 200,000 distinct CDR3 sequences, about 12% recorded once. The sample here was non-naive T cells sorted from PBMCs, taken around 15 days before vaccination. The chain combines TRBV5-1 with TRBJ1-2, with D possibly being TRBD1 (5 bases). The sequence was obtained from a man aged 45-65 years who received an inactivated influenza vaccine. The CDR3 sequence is CASNAGANYGYTF. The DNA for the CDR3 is TGCGCCAGCAACGCGGGGGCTAACTATGGCTACACCTTC.